Below, 26 T cell receptor beta chains from the same sample are listed, as sequenced in a study of blood T cell repertoires in COVID-19. The table came from immunoSEQ multiplex PCR; TCRdb's copy has only in-frame clones and leaves some out. The sample includes approximately 100,000 clones, roughly 76% seen only once; the top ten take 8% to 13%. The specimen was peripheral blood. The receptors come from a human donor in a cohort sampled during active COVID-19.

The chain couples TRBV30 to TRBJ2-7; 9 nucleotides align to TRBD1. Trimming cost V 5 bases and J 5 bases; bases outside gene matches: 4. The germline V gene has CDR1 GTSNPN and CDR2 SVGIG (reference sequence). The CDR3 loop spans 12 amino acids. The CDR3 protein is CAWGTGLDEQYF. For the CDR3, the DNA is TGTGCCTGGGGGACAGGGTTGGACGAGCAGTACTTC.

In the case of this clone: Other DNA sequences in the sample encode the same CDR3. The chain couples TRBV6-5 to TRBJ1-1; no firm D call. The CDR3 length is 14 residues. Trimming left V 8 bases short and J 5 bases short, with 18 bases between. The germline V gene has CDR1 MNHEY and CDR2 SVGAGI. This chain's CDR3 is CASLARLPPTEAFF. The DNA of the CDR3 is TGTGCCAGCCTCGCCAGGTTACCGCCAACTGAAGCTTTCTTT.

The V call is TRBV5-4, the J call TRBJ2-5; 16 nucleotides match TRBD2. J gave up 5 bases and V 4 bases, and 5 bases lay outside the gene matches. The CDR3 is made up of 16 amino acids. Germline CDR1 reads SGHNT; CDR2 reads YYREEE (reference sequence). The DNA of the CDR3 is TGTGCCAGCAGCGTCGGGACTAGCGGGGGGGCTGAGACCCAGTACTTC. As protein: CASSVGTSGGAETQYF. The complete variable domain, with remaining parts taken from reference TRBV5-4 and TRBJ2-5, reads ETGVTQSPTHLIKTRGQQVTLRCSSQSGHNTVSWYQQALGQGPQFIFQYYREEENGRGNFPPRFSGLQFPNYSSELNVNALELDDSALYLCASSVGTSGGAETQYFGPGTRLLVL.

V gene TRBV5-1 combines with J gene TRBJ1-4; TRBD1 aligns across 9 bases. The CDR3 extends over 14 amino acids. CDR1 and CDR2 (germline): SGHRS, YFSETQ. The V and J ends lost 2 bases and 7 bases, in that order; junction bases with no gene match: 3. CDR3 sequence (DNA): TGCGCCAGCAGCTTAGCGGGACAGGGTGAAAAACTGTTTTTT. This gives the protein CASSLAGQGEKLFF.

The V and J genes are TRBV4-3 and TRBJ1-4; 8 bases are shared with TRBD1. The CDR3 spans 14 residues. CDR1 and CDR2 (germline): LGHNA, YSLEER. V lost 4 bases to trimming and J lost 8 bases; unmatched junction nucleotides: 6. The CDR3: CASSPQGAGEKLFF. CDR3 sequence (DNA): TGCGCCAGCAGCCCCCAGGGGGCAGGGGAAAAACTGTTTTTT.

The chain uses TRBV4-2 and TRBJ2-7; tentative D call: TRBD1 (6 bases). The CDR3 has 15 amino acids. V lost 0 bases and J 3 bases, leaving 12 bases between the germline ends. Germline CDR1 LGHNA, CDR2 YNFKEQ. The CDR3 bases are TGTGCCAGCAGCCAAGATCTTGGACAGCGCTACGAGCAGTACTTC. It codes for CASSQDLGQRYEQYF.

The rearrangement joins TRBV14 to TRBJ1-2, with unresolved D. The V end was cut by 2 bases, the J end by 3 bases, with 7 bases between. Germline V lookup: CDR1 SGHDN, CDR2 FVKESK. The CDR3 is made up of 13 amino acids. The CDR3 protein is CASSQLVYYGYTF. The CDR3 DNA follows: TGTGCCAGCAGCCAACTCGTATACTATGGCTACACCTTC.

V usage is TRBV6-5 and J usage is TRBJ1-2; D is undetermined. Germline CDR1 MNHEY, CDR2 SVGAGI. The CDR3 totals 13 residues. The V end was cut by 7 bases, the J end by 7 bases, with 16 bases between. The CDR3 sequence is CASISRALAGYTF. The DNA for the CDR3 is TGTGCCAGCATATCGCGGGCCCTCGCTGGCTACACCTTC.

This chain joins TRBV2 and TRBJ1-1; no reliable D call. The V end lost 3 bases, the J end lost 2 bases, and 7 bases lay between the germline ends. This CDR3 contains 13 residues. CDR1 is SNHLY and CDR2 is FYNNEI in the germline V gene. CDR3 bases: TGTGCCAGCAGTGACAGTCTTAACACTGAAGCTTTCTTT. The encoded protein is CASSDSLNTEAFF. The variable domain in full, completed from reference TRBV2 and TRBJ1-1, reads EPEVTQTPSHQVTQMGQEVILRCVPISNHLYFYWYRQILGQKVEFLVSFYNNEISEKSEIFDDQFSVERPDGSNFTLKIRSTKLEDSAMYFCASSDSLNTEAFFGQGTRLTVV.

V gene TRBV18 combines with J gene TRBJ2-7; 12 bases line up with TRBD1. V gave up 5 bases and J gave up 7 bases; unmatched junction bases: 6. Germline loops: CDR1 KGHSH, CDR2 LQKENI. The CDR3 runs to 14 residues. CDR3 loop: CASSEGQGAIEQYF. CDR3 bases: TGTGCCAGCTCAGAGGGACAGGGGGCAATTGAGCAGTACTTC.

The chain uses TRBV19 and TRBJ1-4, with 8 bases that match TRBD1. Per the germline V gene, CDR1 is LNHDA and CDR2 is SQIVND (reference sequence). V lost 3 bases and J lost 2; bases outside the gene matches: 2. The CDR3 extends over 15 amino acids. CDR3 in amino acids: CASSIRQGTNEKLFF. In DNA, the CDR3 is TGTGCCAGTAGTATTCGACAGGGGACTAATGAAAAACTGTTTTTT.

This clone is labeled as medium-sized. The chain uses TRBV9 and TRBJ2-1; D possibly corresponds to TRBD1 (8 bases). The V end lost 3 bases, the J end lost 1 base, and 26 bases lay between the germline ends. The CDR3 loop spans 20 amino acids. Germline V CDR1 and CDR2: SGDLS, YYNGEE. The CDR3 DNA is TGTGCCAGCAGCGAACTCTCAGGGGGCGGCGGGGGCCTTTCCTACAATGAGCAGTTCTTC. This sequence encodes CASSELSGGGGGLSYNEQFF.

J is TRBJ1-2 and V is TRBV19; weak D call: TRBD1 (6 bases). With 4 bases removed from V and 7 bases from J, the gap between germline ends came to 13 bases. The length of the CDR3 is 13 residues. The germline V gene has CDR1 LNHDA and CDR2 SQIVND (reference sequence). The CDR3 protein is CASSKGGLSGYTF. CDR3 DNA sequence: TGTGCCAGTAGTAAGGGGGGGCTCTCTGGCTACACCTTC.

V is TRBV5-1 and J is TRBJ1-3; D is possibly TRBD1 (6 bases). Trimming cost V 3 bases and J 0 bases, with 10 bases left between them. The CDR3 has 15 residues. The germline V gene has CDR1 SGHRS and CDR2 YFSETQ. The CDR3 region is CASSWDTGSGNTIYF. In nucleotides, the CDR3 is TGCGCCAGCAGCTGGGACACCGGCTCTGGAAACACCATATATTTT.

This clone was detected once. The CDR3 nucleotides read TGCGCCAGCAGCAAACTTTCGACAGATACGCAGTATTTT. Encoded protein: CASSKLSTDTQYF. The rearrangement uses TRBV5-1 and TRBJ2-3; no firm D call. Germline CDR1 reads SGHRS; CDR2 reads YFSETQ. The V end lost 4 bases, the J end lost 3 bases, and 9 bases lay between the germline ends. The CDR3 totals 13 residues.

The chain couples TRBV30 to TRBJ1-4; a possible D gene is TRBD1 (6 bases). Trimming pared 5 bases from V and 2 bases from J, leaving 12 bases between. CDR3 size: 14 residues. Germline assignment: CDR1 GTSNPN and CDR2 SVGIG (reference sequence). The CDR3 bases are TGTGCCTGGGGACCACAGGGTACTAATGAAAAACTGTTTTTT. It codes for CAWGPQGTNEKLFF.

This chain links TRBV7-2 with TRBJ1-6, with unresolved D. This CDR3 is 15 amino acids long. Trimming left V 0 bases short and J 4 bases short, with 7 bases between. CDR1 and CDR2 (germline): SGHTA, FQGNSA. The DNA for the CDR3 is TGTGCCAGCAGCTTAGCTACGAGTTATAATTCACCCCTCCACTTT. Protein product: CASSLATSYNSPLHF.

This clone has just one count. The chain joins TRBV7-3 to TRBJ2-1, with D perhaps TRBD2 (6 bases). The V end lost 6 bases, the J end lost 0 bases, and 15 bases lay between the germline ends. This CDR3 region has 16 residues. Germline-derived CDR1 and CDR2 are SGHTA and FQGTGA. CDR3 DNA sequence: TGTGCCAGCAGGGGTCCAGCGGGCGGCTCCTACAATGAGCAGTTCTTC. Translating it yields CASRGPAGGSYNEQFF.

The rearrangement links TRBV5-1 to TRBJ1-1; possible D gene TRBD1, 6 bases. The length of the CDR3 is 13 residues. Germline V gene data show CDR1 as SGHRS and CDR2 as YFSETQ. Trimming left V 0 bases short and J 11 bases short, with 14 bases between. The CDR3 coding sequence is TGCGCCAGCAGCTTGGGGGGGCCGGTTGAGGCTTTCTTT. It codes for CASSLGGPVEAFF.

This chain uses TRBV19 with TRBJ2-7; TRBD2 aligns across 11 bases. CDR1 and CDR2 from the germline V gene are LNHDA and SQIVND (reference sequence). V trimming: 6 bases; J trimming: 2 bases; junction bases outside the gene matches: 6. The CDR3 is 15 residues long. In DNA form, the CDR3 reads TGTGCCAGTAGAGTAGCGGGGGGGCGGACCTACGAGCAGTACTTC. This gives the protein CASRVAGGRTYEQYF.

The chain joins TRBV6-6 to TRBJ1-4, with 8 bases matching TRBD1. The CDR3 spans 17 residues. Germline CDR1 and CDR2: MNHNY and SVGAGI (reference sequence). Trimming at V came to 5 bases and at J to 2 bases, leaving 10 bases not matched to a gene. CDR3 bases: TGTGCCAGCAGTCATTCTTCAGGGGGCCGTACTAATGAAAAACTGTTTTTT. Translating it yields CASSHSSGGRTNEKLFF.

This clone has more than one count but fewer than ten. This rearrangement joins TRBV18 to TRBJ2-7, with 7 bases fitting TRBD1. Germline values: CDR1 KGHSH, CDR2 LQKENI. V lost 3 bases and J lost 4; bases outside the gene matches: 3. The CDR3 totals 13 residues. Here the CDR3 reads CASSPETGYEQYF. The CDR3 region has the DNA TGTGCCAGCTCACCGGAGACAGGGTACGAGCAGTACTTC.

The chain employs TRBV3-1 (or the pseudogene TRBV3-2) and TRBJ1-3; D is uncertain. The CDR3 spans 17 residues. Germline V lookup: CDR1 LGHDT, CDR2 YNNKEL (reference sequence). The V and J ends lost 2 bases and 0 bases respectively, with 14 bases between them. The CDR3 reads CASSQMGAITSGNTIYF. CDR3 coding DNA: TGTGCCAGCAGCCAAATGGGCGCTATTACCTCTGGAAACACCATATATTTT.

V is TRBV3-1 (or the pseudogene TRBV3-2) and J is TRBJ1-1, with 10 bases fitting TRBD1. The length of the CDR3 is 14 residues. With 2 bases clipped from V and 10 bases from J, the junction kept 7 bases outside the gene matches. The germline V gene encodes CDR1 LGHDT and CDR2 YNNKEL (reference sequence). The CDR3 loop reads CASSQRQGASGAFF. The CDR3 DNA reads TGTGCCAGCAGCCAAAGACAGGGGGCCTCGGGAGCTTTCTTT.

This clone was picked up a small number of times. This sequence joins TRBV10-2 and TRBJ1-5; 8 nucleotides line up with TRBD1. Germline CDR1 is WSHSY and CDR2 is SAAADI. The junction had 5 bases not matched to a gene; V was cut back by 4 bases and J by 6 bases. The CDR3 runs to 14 residues. The CDR3 nucleotides read TGCGCCAGCAGTGTTACTGGACAGGGTCAGCCCCAGCATTTT. This codes for CASSVTGQGQPQHF.

The CDR3 DNA is TGTGCCAGCATTGGACAGGGGGTTAATGAAAAACTGTTTTTT. Residues: CASIGQGVNEKLFF. This chain joins TRBV25-1 and TRBJ1-4; 10 bases fit TRBD1. CDR3 length equals 14 residues. Germline CDR1 reads MGHDK; CDR2 reads SYGVNS. V gave up 7 bases and J gave up 4 bases; unmatched junction bases: 3.